This TCR beta chain was recovered during a study of cytomegalovirus exposure and HLA in healthy donors. Study-level findings and limits: Previously analyzed data showed that most TCR beta V segments were productive at a frequency of about 87% or about 30%. Sequencing artifact likely explains a cluster of highly shared sequence variants.

As for this clone: Its target is not known.

Amplification used 60 Vbeta primers and 13 Jbeta primers. This table comes from immunoSEQ multiplex PCR, and its TCRdb copy is limited to in-frame clones, with some not included. The table includes some 200,000 clones, less than 90% detected once. CDR3 length: 11 amino acids. V was clipped by 6 bases and J by 5 bases, with 6 bases between them. Germline V gives CDR1 SNHLY, CDR2 FYNNEI. The sequenced sample was PBMCs. V gene TRBV2 combines with J gene TRBJ2-3, with D maybe TRBD2 (6 bases). The receptor was isolated from a girl under three years old in good health and CMV-seronegative. Written as DNA, the CDR3 is TGTGCCAGCAGGCGGGGAGATACGCAGTATTTT. It is translated as CASRRGDTQYF.